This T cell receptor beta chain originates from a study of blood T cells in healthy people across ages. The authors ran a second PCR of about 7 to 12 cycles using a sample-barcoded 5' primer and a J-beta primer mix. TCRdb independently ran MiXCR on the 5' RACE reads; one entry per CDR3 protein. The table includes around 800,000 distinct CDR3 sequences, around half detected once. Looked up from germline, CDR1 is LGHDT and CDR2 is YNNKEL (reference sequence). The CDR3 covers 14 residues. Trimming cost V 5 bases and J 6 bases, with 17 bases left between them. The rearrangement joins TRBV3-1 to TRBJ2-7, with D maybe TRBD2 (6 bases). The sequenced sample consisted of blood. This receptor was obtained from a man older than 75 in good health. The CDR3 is CASSSTKRATEQYF. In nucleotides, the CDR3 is TGTGCCAGCAGCTCAACCAAGCGGGCGACCGAGCAGTACTTC.